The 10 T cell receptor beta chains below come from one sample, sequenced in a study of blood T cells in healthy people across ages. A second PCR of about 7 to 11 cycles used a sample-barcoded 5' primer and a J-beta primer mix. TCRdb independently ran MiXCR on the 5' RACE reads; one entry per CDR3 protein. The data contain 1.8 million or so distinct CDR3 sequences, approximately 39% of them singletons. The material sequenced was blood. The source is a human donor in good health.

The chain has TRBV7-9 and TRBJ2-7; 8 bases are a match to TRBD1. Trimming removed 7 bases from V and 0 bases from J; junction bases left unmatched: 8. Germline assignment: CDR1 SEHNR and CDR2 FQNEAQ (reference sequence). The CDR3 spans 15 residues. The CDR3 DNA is TGTGCCAGCACCACTGACAGGGGTTCCTCCTACGAGCAGTACTTC. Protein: CASTTDRGSSYEQYF.

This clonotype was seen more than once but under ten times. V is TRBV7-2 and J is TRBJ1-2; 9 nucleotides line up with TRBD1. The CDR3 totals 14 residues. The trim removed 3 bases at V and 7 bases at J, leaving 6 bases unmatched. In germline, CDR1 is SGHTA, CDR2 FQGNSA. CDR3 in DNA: TGTGCCAGCAGCTTGCGGGACAGGGCGGGTGGCTACACCTTC. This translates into CASSLRDRAGGYTF.

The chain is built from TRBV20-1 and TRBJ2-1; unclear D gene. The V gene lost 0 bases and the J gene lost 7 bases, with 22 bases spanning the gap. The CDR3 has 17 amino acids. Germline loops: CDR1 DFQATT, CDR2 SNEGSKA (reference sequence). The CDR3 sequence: CSARDVRLKPPINEQFF. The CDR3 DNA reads TGCAGTGCTAGAGATGTGAGACTCAAACCCCCGATAAATGAGCAGTTCTTC.

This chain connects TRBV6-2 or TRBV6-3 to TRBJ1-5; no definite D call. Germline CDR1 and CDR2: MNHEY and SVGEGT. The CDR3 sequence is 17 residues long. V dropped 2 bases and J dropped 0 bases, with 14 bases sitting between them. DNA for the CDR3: TGTGCCAGCAGTTACCGCTACGACACAAATAGCAATCAGCCCCAGCATTTT. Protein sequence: CASSYRYDTNSNQPQHF.

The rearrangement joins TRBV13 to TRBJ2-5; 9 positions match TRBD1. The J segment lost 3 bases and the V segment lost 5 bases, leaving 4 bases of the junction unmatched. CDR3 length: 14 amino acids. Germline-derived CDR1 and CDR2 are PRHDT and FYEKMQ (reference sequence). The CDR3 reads CASSGDRGEETQYF. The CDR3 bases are TGTGCCAGCAGCGGCGACAGGGGGGAAGAGACCCAGTACTTC.

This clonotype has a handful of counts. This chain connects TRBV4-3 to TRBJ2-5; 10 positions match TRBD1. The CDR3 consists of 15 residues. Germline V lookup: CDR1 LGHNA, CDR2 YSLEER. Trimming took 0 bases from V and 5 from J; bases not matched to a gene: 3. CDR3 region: CASSQDRGQGETQYF. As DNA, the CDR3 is TGCGCCAGCAGCCAAGATAGGGGACAGGGGGAGACCCAGTACTTC.

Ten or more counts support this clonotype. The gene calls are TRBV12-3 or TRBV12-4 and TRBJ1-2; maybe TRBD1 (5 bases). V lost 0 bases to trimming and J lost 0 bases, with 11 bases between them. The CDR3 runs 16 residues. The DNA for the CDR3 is TGTGCCAGCAGTTTAGCGGGGGTCGAATCTAACTATGGCTACACCTTC. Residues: CASSLAGVESNYGYTF.

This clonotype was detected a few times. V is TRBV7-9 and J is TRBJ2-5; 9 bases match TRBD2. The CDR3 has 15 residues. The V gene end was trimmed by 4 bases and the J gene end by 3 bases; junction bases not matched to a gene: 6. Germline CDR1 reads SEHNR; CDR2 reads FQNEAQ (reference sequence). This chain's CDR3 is CASSSGTSQEETQYF. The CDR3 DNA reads TGTGCCAGCAGCTCCGGGACTAGCCAAGAAGAGACCCAGTACTTC.

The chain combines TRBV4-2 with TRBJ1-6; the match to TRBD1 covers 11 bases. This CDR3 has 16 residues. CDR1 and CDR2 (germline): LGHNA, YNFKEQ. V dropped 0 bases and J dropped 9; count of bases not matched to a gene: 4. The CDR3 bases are TGTGCCAGCAGCCAAGAAGGGACAGGGGGTTCTTCACCCCTCCACTTT. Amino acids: CASSQEGTGGSSPLHF.

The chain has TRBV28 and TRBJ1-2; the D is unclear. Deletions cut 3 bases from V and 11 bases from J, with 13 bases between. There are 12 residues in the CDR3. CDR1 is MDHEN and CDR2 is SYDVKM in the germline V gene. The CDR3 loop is CASSFWTLGYTF. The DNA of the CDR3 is TGTGCCAGCAGTTTCTGGACTCTAGGTTACACCTTC.